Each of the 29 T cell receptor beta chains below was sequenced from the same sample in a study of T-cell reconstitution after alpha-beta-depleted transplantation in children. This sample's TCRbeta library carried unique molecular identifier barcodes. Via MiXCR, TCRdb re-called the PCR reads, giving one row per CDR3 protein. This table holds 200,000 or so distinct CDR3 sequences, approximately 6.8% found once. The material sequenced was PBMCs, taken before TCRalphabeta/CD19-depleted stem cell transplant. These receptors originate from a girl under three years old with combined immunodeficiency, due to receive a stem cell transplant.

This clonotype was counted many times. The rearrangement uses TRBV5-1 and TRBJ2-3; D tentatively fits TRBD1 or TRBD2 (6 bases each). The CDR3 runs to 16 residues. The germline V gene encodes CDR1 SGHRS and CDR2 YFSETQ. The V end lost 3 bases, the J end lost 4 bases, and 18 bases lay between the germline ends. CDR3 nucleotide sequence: TGCGCCAGCAGCTCGGAGGGACATTTCACCCCAGATACGCAGTATTTT. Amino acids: CASSSEGHFTPDTQYF.

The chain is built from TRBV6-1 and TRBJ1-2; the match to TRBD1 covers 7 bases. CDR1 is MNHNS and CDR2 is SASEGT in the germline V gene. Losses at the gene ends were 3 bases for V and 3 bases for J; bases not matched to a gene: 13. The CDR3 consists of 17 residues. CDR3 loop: CASSDSGTAYGDYGYTF. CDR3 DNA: TGTGCCAGCAGTGATTCCGGGACAGCCTATGGGGACTATGGCTACACCTTC.

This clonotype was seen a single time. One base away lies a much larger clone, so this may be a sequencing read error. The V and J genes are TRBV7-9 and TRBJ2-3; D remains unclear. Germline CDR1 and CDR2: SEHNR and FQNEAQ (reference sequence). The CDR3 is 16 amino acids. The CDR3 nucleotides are TGTGCCGGCAGCTTAGACCAGACGTCTTACATCGATACGCAGTATTTT. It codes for CAGSLDQTSYIDTQYF.

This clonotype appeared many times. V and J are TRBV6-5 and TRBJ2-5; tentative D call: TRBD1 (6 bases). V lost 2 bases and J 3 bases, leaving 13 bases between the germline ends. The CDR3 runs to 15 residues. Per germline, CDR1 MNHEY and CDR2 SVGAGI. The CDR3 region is CASSYGVGHEETQYF. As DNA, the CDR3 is TGTGCCAGCAGTTACGGTGTGGGACATGAAGAGACCCAGTACTTC.

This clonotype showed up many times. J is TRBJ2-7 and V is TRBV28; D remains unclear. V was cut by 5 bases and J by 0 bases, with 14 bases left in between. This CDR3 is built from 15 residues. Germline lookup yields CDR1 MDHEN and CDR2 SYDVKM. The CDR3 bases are TGTGCCAGCAGTCCCGCCGGCTCGAGCTCCTACGAGCAGTACTTC. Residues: CASSPAGSSSYEQYF.

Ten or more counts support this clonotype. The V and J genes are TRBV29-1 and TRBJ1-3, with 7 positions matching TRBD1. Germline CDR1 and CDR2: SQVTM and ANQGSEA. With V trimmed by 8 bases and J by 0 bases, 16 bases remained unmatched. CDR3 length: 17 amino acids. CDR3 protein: CSPRPETGLTSGNTIYF. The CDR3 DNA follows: TGCAGCCCCCGACCTGAGACAGGGTTGACCTCTGGAAACACCATATATTTT.

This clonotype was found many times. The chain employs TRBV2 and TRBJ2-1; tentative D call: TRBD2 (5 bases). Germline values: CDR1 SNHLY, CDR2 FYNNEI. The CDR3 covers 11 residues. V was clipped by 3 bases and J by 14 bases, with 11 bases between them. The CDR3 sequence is CASSDSVEEFF. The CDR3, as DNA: TGTGCCAGCAGTGATAGTGTGGAGGAGTTCTTC.

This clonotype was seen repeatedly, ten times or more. DNA of the CDR3: TGCAGCGTTGAATGGCCGACCGGGGAGCTGTTTTTT. Encoded protein: CSVEWPTGELFF. The chain combines TRBV29-1 with TRBJ2-2; D gene unclear. Germline CDR1 and CDR2: SQVTM and ANQGSEA. The CDR3 totals 12 residues. Trimming took off 2 bases at V and 5 bases at J, with 6 bases between the two ends.

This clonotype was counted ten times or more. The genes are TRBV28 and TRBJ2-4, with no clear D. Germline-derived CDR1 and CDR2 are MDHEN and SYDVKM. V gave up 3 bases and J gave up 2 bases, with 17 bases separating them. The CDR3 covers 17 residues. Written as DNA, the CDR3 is TGTGCCAGCAGTTTTTTAGTCCCGGTCGGGCCCAAAAACATTCAGTACTTC. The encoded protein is CASSFLVPVGPKNIQYF.

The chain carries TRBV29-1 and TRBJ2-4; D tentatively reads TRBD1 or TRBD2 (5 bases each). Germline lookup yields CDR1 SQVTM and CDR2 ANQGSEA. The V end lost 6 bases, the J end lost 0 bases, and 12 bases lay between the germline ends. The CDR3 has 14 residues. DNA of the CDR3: TGCAGCGTGACGGGACGCCTAGCCAAAAACATTCAGTACTTC. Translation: CSVTGRLAKNIQYF.

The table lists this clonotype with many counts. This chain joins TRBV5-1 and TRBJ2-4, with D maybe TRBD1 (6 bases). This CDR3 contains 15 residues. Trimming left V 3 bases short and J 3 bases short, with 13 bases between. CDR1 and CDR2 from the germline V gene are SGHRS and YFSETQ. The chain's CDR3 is CASSSTGFGKNIQYF. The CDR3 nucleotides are TGCGCCAGCAGCTCAACAGGGTTTGGCAAAAACATTCAGTACTTC.

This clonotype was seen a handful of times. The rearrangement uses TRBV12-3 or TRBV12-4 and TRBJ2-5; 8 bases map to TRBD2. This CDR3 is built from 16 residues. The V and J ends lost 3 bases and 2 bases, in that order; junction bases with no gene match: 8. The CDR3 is CASSFQAGVSQETQYF. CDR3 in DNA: TGTGCCAGCAGTTTTCAAGCGGGGGTTTCTCAAGAGACCCAGTACTTC.

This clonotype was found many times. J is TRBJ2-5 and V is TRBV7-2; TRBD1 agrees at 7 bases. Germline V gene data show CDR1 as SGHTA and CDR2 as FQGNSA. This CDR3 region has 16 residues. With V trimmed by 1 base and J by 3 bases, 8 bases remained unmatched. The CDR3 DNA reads TGTGCCAGCAGCTTAGATCGTGGCAGGGGGAAAGAGACCCAGTACTTC. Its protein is CASSLDRGRGKETQYF.

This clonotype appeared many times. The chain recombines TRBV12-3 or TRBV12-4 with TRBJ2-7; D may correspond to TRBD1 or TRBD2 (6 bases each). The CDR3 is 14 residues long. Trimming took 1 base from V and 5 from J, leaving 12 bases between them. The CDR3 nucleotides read TGTGCCAGCAGTTTAGGAGGGGGGCCCAACGAGCAGTACTTC. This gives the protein CASSLGGGPNEQYF.

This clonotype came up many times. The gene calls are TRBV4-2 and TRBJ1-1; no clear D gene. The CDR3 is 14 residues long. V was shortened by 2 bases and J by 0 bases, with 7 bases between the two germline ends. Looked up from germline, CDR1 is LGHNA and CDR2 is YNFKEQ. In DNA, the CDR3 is TGTGCCAGCAGCCAACTGGTCATGAACACTGAAGCTTTCTTT. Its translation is CASSQLVMNTEAFF.

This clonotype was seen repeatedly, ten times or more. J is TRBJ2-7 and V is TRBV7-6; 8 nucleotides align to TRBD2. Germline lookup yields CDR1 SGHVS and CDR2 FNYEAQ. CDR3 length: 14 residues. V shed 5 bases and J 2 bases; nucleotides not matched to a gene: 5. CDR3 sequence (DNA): TGTGCCAGCAGCCCTAGCGGGCCAACCTACGAGCAGTACTTC. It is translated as CASSPSGPTYEQYF.

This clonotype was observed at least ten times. Here the CDR3 DNA reads TGTGCCAGCAGTGAAGGGGAGGCCGCTTACCTCTATAATTCACCCCTCCACTTT. Translation: CASSEGEAAYLYNSPLHF. V is TRBV2 and J is TRBJ1-6; no clear D gene. This CDR3 has 18 residues. Germline CDR1 is SNHLY and CDR2 is FYNNEI. V lost 1 base, J lost 3 bases, and 16 bases lay in between.

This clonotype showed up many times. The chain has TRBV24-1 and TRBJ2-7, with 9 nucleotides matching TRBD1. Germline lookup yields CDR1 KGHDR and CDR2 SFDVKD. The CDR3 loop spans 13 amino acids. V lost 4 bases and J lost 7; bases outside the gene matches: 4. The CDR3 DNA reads TGTGCCACCAGTGACCAGACAGGGGGAGAGCAGTACTTC. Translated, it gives CATSDQTGGEQYF.

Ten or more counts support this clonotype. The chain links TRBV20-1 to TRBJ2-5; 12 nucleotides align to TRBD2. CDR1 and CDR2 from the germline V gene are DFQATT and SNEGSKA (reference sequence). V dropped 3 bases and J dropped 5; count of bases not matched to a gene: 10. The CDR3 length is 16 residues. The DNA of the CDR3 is TGCAGTGCTAGGACGGCTAGCGGGGGGGCCTTCGAGACCCAGTACTTC. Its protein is CSARTASGGAFETQYF.

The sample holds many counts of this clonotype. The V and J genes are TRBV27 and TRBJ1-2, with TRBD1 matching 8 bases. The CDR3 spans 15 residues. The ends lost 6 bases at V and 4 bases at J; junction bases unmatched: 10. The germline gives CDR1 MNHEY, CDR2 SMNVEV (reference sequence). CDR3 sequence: CASSGRDRSFYGYTF. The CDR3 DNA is TGTGCCAGCAGCGGGAGGGACAGGTCCTTCTATGGCTACACCTTC.

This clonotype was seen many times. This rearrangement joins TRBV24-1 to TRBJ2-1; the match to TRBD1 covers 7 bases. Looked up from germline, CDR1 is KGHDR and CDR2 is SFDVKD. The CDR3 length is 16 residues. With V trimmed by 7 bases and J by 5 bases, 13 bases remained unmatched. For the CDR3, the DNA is TGTGCCACCAGCGAGGCCCTGGACAGGAGCGACAATGAGCAGTTCTTC. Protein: CATSEALDRSDNEQFF.

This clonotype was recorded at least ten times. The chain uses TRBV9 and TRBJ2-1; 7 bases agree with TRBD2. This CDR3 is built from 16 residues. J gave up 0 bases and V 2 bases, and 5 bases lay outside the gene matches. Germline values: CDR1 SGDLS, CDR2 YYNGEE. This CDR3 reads CASSVTSESSYNEQFF. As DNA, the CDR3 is TGTGCCAGCAGCGTTACTAGCGAAAGCTCCTACAATGAGCAGTTCTTC.

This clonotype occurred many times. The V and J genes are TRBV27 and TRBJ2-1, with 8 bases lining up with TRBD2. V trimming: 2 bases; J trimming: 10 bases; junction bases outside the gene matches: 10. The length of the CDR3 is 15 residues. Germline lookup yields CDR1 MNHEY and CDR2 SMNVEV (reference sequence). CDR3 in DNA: TGTGCCAGCAGTTTAACGGGAGGGCCCGCGGGAGAGCAGTTCTTC. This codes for CASSLTGGPAGEQFF.

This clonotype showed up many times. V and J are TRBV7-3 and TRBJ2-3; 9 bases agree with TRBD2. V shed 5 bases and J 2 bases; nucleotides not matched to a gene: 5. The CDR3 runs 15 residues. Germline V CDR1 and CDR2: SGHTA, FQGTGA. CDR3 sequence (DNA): TGTGCCAGCAGCCCGAGCGGGGGGACCACAGATACGCAGTATTTT. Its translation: CASSPSGGTTDTQYF. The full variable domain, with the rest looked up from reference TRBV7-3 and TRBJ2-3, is GAGVSQTPSNKVTEKGKYVELRCDPISGHTALYWYRQSLGQGPEFLIYFQGTGAADDSGLPNDRFFAVRPEGSVSTLKIQRTERGDSAVYLCASSPSGGTTDTQYFGPGTRLTVL.

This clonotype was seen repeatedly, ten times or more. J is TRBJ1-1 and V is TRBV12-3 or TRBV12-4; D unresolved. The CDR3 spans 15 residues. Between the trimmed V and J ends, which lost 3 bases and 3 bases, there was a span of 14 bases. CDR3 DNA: TGTGCCAGCAGTTTGGGTACAGTACTCCACACTGAAGCTTTCTTT. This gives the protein CASSLGTVLHTEAFF.

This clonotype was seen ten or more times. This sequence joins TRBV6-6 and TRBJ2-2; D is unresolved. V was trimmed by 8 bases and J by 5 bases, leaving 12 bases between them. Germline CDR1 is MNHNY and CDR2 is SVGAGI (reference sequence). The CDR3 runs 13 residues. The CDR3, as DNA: TGTGCCAGCGCCCCGGTCGGGACCGGGGAGCTGTTTTTT. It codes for CASAPVGTGELFF.

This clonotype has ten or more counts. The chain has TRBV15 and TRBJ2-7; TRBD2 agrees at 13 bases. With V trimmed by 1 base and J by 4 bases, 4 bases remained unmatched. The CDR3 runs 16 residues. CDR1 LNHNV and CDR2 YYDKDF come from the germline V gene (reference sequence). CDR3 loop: CATSRGGLAGWYEQYF. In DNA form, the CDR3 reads TGTGCCACCAGCAGAGGGGGACTAGCGGGATGGTACGAGCAGTACTTC.

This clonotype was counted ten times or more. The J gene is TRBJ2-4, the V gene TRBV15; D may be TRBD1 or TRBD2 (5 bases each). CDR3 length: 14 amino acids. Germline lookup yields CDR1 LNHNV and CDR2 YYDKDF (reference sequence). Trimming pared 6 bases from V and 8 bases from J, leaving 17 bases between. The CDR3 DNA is TGTGCCACCAGTCACCGGGACGGCGTGTACATTCAGTACTTC. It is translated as CATSHRDGVYIQYF. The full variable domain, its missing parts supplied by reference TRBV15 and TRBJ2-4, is DAMVIQNPRYQVTQFGKPVTLSCSQTLNHNVMYWYQQKSSQAPKLLFHYYDKDFNNEADTPDNFQSRRPNTSFCFLDIRSPGLGDTAMYLCATSHRDGVYIQYFGAGTRLSVL.

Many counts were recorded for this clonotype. The DNA for the CDR3 is TGCAGCGTTGAACGGCGACTGAACACTGAAGCTTTCTTT. Translated, it gives CSVERRLNTEAFF. J is TRBJ1-1 and V is TRBV29-1, with D unresolved. This CDR3 spans 13 amino acids. V was cut by 2 bases and J by 0 bases, with 7 bases left in between. Germline CDR1 and CDR2: SQVTM and ANQGSEA.